This is a list of T cell receptor beta chains from one sample in a study of CD8+ T cells in alopecia areata. Sequencing used immunoSEQ multiplex PCR; TCRdb keeps in-frame clones, though not all of them. The sample consists of around 210,000 clones, more than 55% of them appearing once. The sequenced sample consisted of CD8+ T cells sorted from blood. The source is a human donor in good health. CDR3s include the opening cysteine and the closing phenylalanine or tryptophan. The D gene is left open where the match is weak. The listing skips clone size in some rows; elsewhere it reads once, few, many or a size class.

>TRBD2|few|TRBJ2-5|TRBV4-1
CASSQGLAQETQYF
TGCGCCAGCAGCCAAGGACTAGCTCAAGAGACCCAGTACTTC
>TRBD2|.|TRBJ2-7|TRBV27
CASSPAGGGSYEQYF
TGTGCCAGCAGTCCCGCTGGCGGGGGCTCCTACGAGCAGTACTTC
>.|few|TRBJ1-1|TRBV7-9
CASSLEGRAFF
TGTGCCAGCAGCTTAGAGGGGCGCGCTTTCTTT
>.|few|TRBJ2-4|TRBV19
CASSPVGAKNIQYF
TGTGCCAGTAGTCCAGTTGGAGCCAAAAACATTCAGTACTTC
>.|.|TRBJ2-7|TRBV7-9
CASSSLDGMNSYEQYF
TGTGCCAGCAGCTCTCTCGACGGGATGAACTCCTACGAGCAGTACTTC
>.|.|TRBJ2-7|TRBV11-2
CASRGESAYEQYF
TGTGCCAGCAGAGGGGAATCAGCCTACGAGCAGTACTTC
>TRBD1|.|TRBJ2-7|TRBV6-5
CASSRVTGASYEQYF
TGTGCCAGCAGTCGGGTGACAGGGGCGTCCTACGAGCAGTACTTC
>.|once|TRBJ1-2|TRBV5-4
CASSSGPRNYGYTF
TGTGCCAGCAGCTCCGGGCCCCGCAACTATGGCTACACCTTC
>TRBD2|once|TRBJ2-1|TRBV4-2
CASSPSGGGDPSYNEQFF
TGTGCCAGCAGCCCAAGCGGCGGGGGAGACCCCTCCTACAATGAGCAGTTCTTC
>.|.|TRBJ2-7|TRBV4-1
CASSQWLWGQGSYEQYF
TGCGCCAGCAGCCAATGGCTTTGGGGCCAGGGTTCCTACGAGCAGTACTTC